The 15 T cell receptor beta chains listed next were all sequenced from one sample in a study of high-grade serous ovarian cancer treatment subgroups. The tumor samples were collected prior to definitive surgery or chemotherapy. TCRdb keeps only in-frame clones here, not all; method: immunoSEQ multiplex PCR. Among 1,900 or so clones listed, approximately 80% were seen once. Sequences were obtained from tumor tissue. The receptors stem from a human donor with high-grade serous ovarian cancer.

The chain employs TRBV6-1 and TRBJ1-2; D possibly corresponds to TRBD1 (5 bases). The V gene's germline CDR1 is MNHNS and CDR2 SASEGT. The CDR3 contains 11 residues. The germline V and J ends were trimmed by 8 bases and 5 bases, with 9 bases remaining between them. In nucleotides, the CDR3 is TGTGCCAGCGGGGGATTATATGGCTACACCTTC. It codes for CASGGLYGYTF.

This clone occurred once. The chain has TRBV6-1 and TRBJ2-1; the D call may be TRBD1 or TRBD2 (5 bases each). The germline V gene has CDR1 MNHNS and CDR2 SASEGT. This CDR3 region has 15 residues. The germline V and J ends were trimmed by 6 bases and 0 bases, with 12 bases remaining between them. Written as DNA, the CDR3 is TGTGCCAGCAGCCTCCACGGGACCTCCTACAATGAGCAGTTCTTC. It codes for CASSLHGTSYNEQFF.

The chain uses TRBV11-2 and TRBJ1-1; unclear D gene. With 4 bases removed from V and 0 bases from J, the gap between germline ends came to 12 bases. CDR1 SGHAT and CDR2 FQNNGV come from the germline V gene. This CDR3 is built from 15 residues. The DNA of the CDR3 is TGTGCCAGCAGCTCTAGGACGGCCTTGAACACTGAAGCTTTCTTT. It yields the protein CASSSRTALNTEAFF.

The chain recombines TRBV7-2 with TRBJ2-6; D gene unclear. V lost 1 base, J lost 9 bases, and 7 bases lay in between. There are 13 residues in the CDR3. Germline CDR1 reads SGHTA; CDR2 reads FQGNSA. The CDR3 protein is CASSLGRFNVLTF. Written as DNA, the CDR3 is TGTGCCAGCAGCTTAGGACGGTTCAACGTCCTGACTTTC.

The J gene is TRBJ1-1, the V gene TRBV11-1; D gene uncertain. CDR3 length: 13 amino acids. Per germline, CDR1 SGHAT and CDR2 FQDESV (reference sequence). V was shortened by 6 bases and J by 3 bases, with 11 bases between the two germline ends. For the CDR3, the DNA is TGTGCCAGCAGTTTTTTTGCAGACACTGAAGCTTTCTTT. It translates to CASSFFADTEAFF.

The chain links TRBV27 to TRBJ2-1, with D perhaps matching TRBD1 (6 bases). From germline, CDR1 is MNHEY and CDR2 SMNVEV (reference sequence). V was cut by 3 bases and J by 8 bases, with 14 bases left in between. The CDR3 is 14 amino acids. The CDR3 coding sequence is TGTGCCAGCAGTTTCCGGGCTGGGGGCGATGAGCAGTTCTTC. It encodes CASSFRAGGDEQFF.

The count of this clone is one. This rearrangement joins TRBV7-2 to TRBJ1-5, with D possibly TRBD1 on 5 matching bases. The germline gives CDR1 SGHTA, CDR2 FQGNSA. This CDR3 spans 14 amino acids. V shed 5 bases and J shed 1 base, with 9 bases lying between them. The CDR3 loop is CASSRGASNQPQHF. The CDR3, as DNA: TGTGCCAGCAGCCGCGGGGCGAGCAATCAGCCCCAGCATTTT. Variable domain in full (rest from reference TRBV7-2 and TRBJ1-5): GAGVSQSPSNKVTEKGKDVELRCDPISGHTALYWYRQSLGQGLEFLIYFQGNSAPDKSGLPSDRFSAERTGGSVSTLTIQRTQQEDSAVYLCASSRGASNQPQHFGDGTRLSIL.

Turning to this clone: A read error may produce the germline difference seen at one junction end. V gene TRBV19 combines with J gene TRBJ1-5; D possibly corresponds to TRBD1 (5 bases). Per germline, CDR1 LNHDA and CDR2 SQIVND (reference sequence). There are 15 residues in the CDR3. CDR3 coding DNA: TGTGCCAGTATCCCCAAGGGGAAGGGCAACCAGCCCCAGCATTTT. It codes for CASIPKGKGNQPQHF.

Written as DNA, the CDR3 is TGTGCCAGCAGCTTAAGACAGGGGAACACCGGGGAGCTGTTTTTT. It translates to CASSLRQGNTGELFF. The V call is TRBV11-2, the J call TRBJ2-2; 7 positions agree with TRBD1. Germline CDR1 is SGHAT and CDR2 is FQNNGV. The CDR3 extends over 15 amino acids. V gave up 2 bases and J gave up 1 base; unmatched junction bases: 1.

The chain combines TRBV9 with TRBJ2-2; 11 bases are shared with TRBD2. V trimming: 0 bases; J trimming: 3 bases; junction bases outside the gene matches: 7. The V gene's germline CDR1 is SGDLS and CDR2 YYNGEE. This CDR3 region has 18 residues. The CDR3, as DNA: TGTGCCAGCAGCGTAGACAGGGCGGGACTAGCGGACACCGGGGAGCTGTTTTTT. As protein: CASSVDRAGLADTGELFF.

A few counts support this clone. This chain uses TRBV19 with TRBJ1-5; D gene uncertain. V lost 7 bases and J 2 bases, leaving 18 bases between the germline ends. Germline-derived CDR1 and CDR2 are LNHDA and SQIVND (reference sequence). The CDR3 sequence is 16 residues long. CDR3 nucleotide sequence: TGTGCCAGTACCAGCCGGGGTGGTAGGGGCAATCAGCCCCAGCATTTT. Protein: CASTSRGGRGNQPQHF.

This clone is labeled large (0.1 to 1%). V and J are TRBV4-3 and TRBJ2-1; 9 positions agree with TRBD1. CDR1 is LGHNA and CDR2 is YSLEER in the germline V gene. Trimming cost V 0 bases and J 4 bases; bases outside gene matches: 1. This CDR3 spans 15 amino acids. Here the CDR3 reads CASSQDGQGYNEQFF. Written as DNA, the CDR3 is TGCGCCAGCAGCCAAGATGGACAGGGGTACAATGAGCAGTTCTTC.

V gene TRBV7-9 combines with J gene TRBJ1-2; the D gene is possibly TRBD1 (5 bases). Trimming took 0 bases from V and 2 from J, leaving 10 bases between them. This CDR3 comprises 15 residues. The germline V gene has CDR1 SEHNR and CDR2 FQNEAQ (reference sequence). The CDR3, as DNA: TGTGCCAGCAGCTTAGCGGCAGGGTCCAACTATGGCTACACCTTC. Encoded protein: CASSLAAGSNYGYTF. The complete variable domain, with remaining parts taken from reference TRBV7-9 and TRBJ1-2, reads DTGVSQNPRHKITKRGQNVTFRCDPISEHNRLYWYRQTLGQGPEFLTYFQNEAQLEKSRLLSDRFSAERPKGSFSTLEIQRTEQGDSAMYLCASSLAAGSNYGYTFGSGTRLTVV.

The J gene is TRBJ1-5, the V gene TRBV7-8; D is ambiguous. Germline CDR1 is SGHVS and CDR2 is FQNEAQ. V was shortened by 1 base and J by 7 bases, with 8 bases between the two germline ends. This CDR3 is built from 13 residues. CDR3 coding DNA: TGTGCCAGCAGCTTAGGAGGGTGGCAGCCCCAGCATTTT. Its protein product is CASSLGGWQPQHF.

The rearrangement joins TRBV7-9 to TRBJ1-1; D ambiguous. Per germline, CDR1 SEHNR and CDR2 FQNEAQ (reference sequence). V lost 4 bases, J lost 8 bases, and 14 bases lay in between. The CDR3 contains 13 residues. CDR3 residues: CASSSPYEVEAFF. The CDR3 nucleotides read TGTGCCAGCAGCTCACCCTACGAGGTGGAAGCTTTCTTT.